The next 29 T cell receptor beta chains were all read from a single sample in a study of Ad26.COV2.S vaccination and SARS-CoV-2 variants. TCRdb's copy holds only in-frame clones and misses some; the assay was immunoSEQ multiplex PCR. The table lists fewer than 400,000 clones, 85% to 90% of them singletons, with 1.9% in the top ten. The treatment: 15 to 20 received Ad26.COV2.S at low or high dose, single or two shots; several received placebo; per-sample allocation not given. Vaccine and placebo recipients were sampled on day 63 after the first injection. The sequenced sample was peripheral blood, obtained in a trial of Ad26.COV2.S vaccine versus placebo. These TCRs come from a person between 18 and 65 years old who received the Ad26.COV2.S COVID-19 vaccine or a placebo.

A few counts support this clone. CDR3 loop: CASSQSNGGVEAFF. CDR3 nucleotide sequence: TGTGCCAGCAGCCAATCGAACGGGGGAGTTGAAGCTTTCTTT. The V and J genes are TRBV3-1 (or the pseudogene TRBV3-2) and TRBJ1-1; D might be TRBD1 (5 bases). V was clipped by 2 bases and J by 7 bases, with 14 bases between them. This CDR3 region has 14 residues. Germline assignment: CDR1 LGHDT and CDR2 YNNKEL (reference sequence).

For the CDR3, the DNA is TGTGCCAGCAGCTCCGTCCCGGGACAGGGGTATGCGGAGACCCAGTACTTC. Its translation is CASSSVPGQGYAETQYF. The chain links TRBV5-6 to TRBJ2-5; 10 bases fit TRBD1. The J segment lost 5 bases and the V segment lost 3 bases, leaving 13 bases of the junction unmatched. The length of the CDR3 is 17 residues. The V gene's germline CDR1 is SGHDT and CDR2 YYEEEE. Together with reference TRBV5-6 and TRBJ2-5, the CDR3 gives the full variable domain: DAGVTQSPTHLIKTRGQQVTLRCSPKSGHDTVSWYQQALGQGPQFIFQYYEEEERQRGNFPDRFSGHQFPNYSSELNVNALLLGDSALYLCASSSVPGQGYAETQYFGPGTRLLVL.

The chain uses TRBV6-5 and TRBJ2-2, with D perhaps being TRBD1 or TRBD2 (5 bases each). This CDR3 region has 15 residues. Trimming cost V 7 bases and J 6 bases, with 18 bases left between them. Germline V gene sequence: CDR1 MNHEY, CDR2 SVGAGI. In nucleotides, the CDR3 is TGTGCCAGCACCTCCGGGACCCAGGTGGCCGGGGAGCTGTTTTTT. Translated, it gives CASTSGTQVAGELFF.

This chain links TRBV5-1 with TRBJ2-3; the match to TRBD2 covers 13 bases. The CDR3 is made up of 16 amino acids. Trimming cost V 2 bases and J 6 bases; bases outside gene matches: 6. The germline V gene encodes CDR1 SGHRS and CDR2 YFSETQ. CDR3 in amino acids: CASSLSTSGGADTQYF. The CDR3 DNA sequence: TGCGCCAGCAGCTTAAGTACTAGCGGGGGGGCCGATACGCAGTATTTT.

The DNA of the CDR3 is TGTGCCAGCAGTCCGCAGGGATATGAGCAGTTCTTC. This sequence encodes CASSPQGYEQFF. The rearrangement links TRBV6-5 to TRBJ2-1; D is perhaps TRBD1 (5 bases). Deletions cut 5 bases from V and 8 bases from J, with 10 bases between. This CDR3 is built from 12 residues. Germline lookup yields CDR1 MNHEY and CDR2 SVGAGI.

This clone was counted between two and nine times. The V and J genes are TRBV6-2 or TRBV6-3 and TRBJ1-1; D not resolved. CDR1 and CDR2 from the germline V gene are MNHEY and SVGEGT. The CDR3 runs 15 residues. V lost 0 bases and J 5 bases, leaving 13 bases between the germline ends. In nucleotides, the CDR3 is TGTGCCAGCAGTTACTCGGGAAAGGGAGGGACTGAAGCTTTCTTT. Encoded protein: CASSYSGKGGTEAFF.

The CDR3 spells CASSSPSGGAHEQYF. CDR3 bases: TGTGCCAGCAGTTCTCCTAGCGGGGGGGCCCACGAGCAGTACTTC. V is TRBV6-5 and J is TRBJ2-7; 12 nucleotides agree with TRBD2. The CDR3 is 15 amino acids. Looked up from germline, CDR1 is MNHEY and CDR2 is SVGAGI. Trimming removed 4 bases from V and 5 bases from J; junction bases left unmatched: 6.

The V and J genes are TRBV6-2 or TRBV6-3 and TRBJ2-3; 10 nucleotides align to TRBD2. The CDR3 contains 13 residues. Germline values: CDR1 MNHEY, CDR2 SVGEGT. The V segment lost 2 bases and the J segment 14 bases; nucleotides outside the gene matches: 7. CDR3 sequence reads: CASSYAGTSVLYF. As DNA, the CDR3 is TGTGCCAGCAGTTACGCCGGGACTAGCGTTCTGTATTTT.

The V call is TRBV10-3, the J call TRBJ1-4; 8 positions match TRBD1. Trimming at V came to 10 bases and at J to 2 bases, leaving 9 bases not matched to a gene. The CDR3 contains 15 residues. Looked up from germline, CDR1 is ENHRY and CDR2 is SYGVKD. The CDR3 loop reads CATRQGRSTNEKLFF. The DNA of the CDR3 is TGTGCCACCCGACAGGGGAGGAGCACTAATGAAAAACTGTTTTTT.

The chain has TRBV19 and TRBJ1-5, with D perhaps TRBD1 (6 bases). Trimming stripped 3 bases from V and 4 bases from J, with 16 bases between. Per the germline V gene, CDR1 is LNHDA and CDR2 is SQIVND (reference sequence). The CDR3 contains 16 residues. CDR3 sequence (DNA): TGTGCCAGTAGTATTCTTCCCACAGGGAGGAATCAGCCCCAGCATTTT. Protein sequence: CASSILPTGRNQPQHF.

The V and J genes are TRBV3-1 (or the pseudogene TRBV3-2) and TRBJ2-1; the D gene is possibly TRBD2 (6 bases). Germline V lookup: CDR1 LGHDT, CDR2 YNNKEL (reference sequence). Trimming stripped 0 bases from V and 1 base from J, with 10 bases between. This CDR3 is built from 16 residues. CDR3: CASSQEGGPSYNEQFF. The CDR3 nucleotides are TGTGCCAGCAGCCAAGAAGGAGGGCCGTCCTACAATGAGCAGTTCTTC.

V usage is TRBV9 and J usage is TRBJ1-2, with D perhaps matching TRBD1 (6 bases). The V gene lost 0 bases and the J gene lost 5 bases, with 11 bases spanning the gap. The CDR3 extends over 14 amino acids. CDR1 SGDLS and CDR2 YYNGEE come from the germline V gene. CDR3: CASSVEGGKYGYTF. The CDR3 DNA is TGTGCCAGCAGCGTAGAGGGGGGGAAGTATGGCTACACCTTC.

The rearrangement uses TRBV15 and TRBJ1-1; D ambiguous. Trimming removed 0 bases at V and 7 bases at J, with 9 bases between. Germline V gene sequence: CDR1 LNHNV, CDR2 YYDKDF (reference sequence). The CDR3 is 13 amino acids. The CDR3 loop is CATSRDPQFEAFF. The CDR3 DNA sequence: TGTGCCACCAGCAGAGATCCTCAGTTTGAAGCTTTCTTT.

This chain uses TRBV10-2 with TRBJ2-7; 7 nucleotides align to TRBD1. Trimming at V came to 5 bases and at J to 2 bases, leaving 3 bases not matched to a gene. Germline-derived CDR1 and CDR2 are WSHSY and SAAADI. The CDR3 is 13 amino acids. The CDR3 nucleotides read TGCGCCAGCAGTAGGGACAGTCCCTACGAGCAGTACTTC. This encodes CASSRDSPYEQYF.

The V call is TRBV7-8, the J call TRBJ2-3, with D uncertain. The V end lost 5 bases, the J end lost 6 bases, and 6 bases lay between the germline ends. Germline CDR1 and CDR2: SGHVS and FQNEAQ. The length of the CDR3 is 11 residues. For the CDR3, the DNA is TGTGCCAGCAGCCCCGCGGATACGCAGTATTTT. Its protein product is CASSPADTQYF.

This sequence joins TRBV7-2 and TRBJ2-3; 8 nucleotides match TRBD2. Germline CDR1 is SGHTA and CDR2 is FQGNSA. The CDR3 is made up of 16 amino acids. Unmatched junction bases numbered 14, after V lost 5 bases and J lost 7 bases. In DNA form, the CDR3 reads TGTGCCAGCAGCCGCACCAGCGGGGGCGGAGGGAATACGCAGTATTTT. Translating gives CASSRTSGGGGNTQYF.

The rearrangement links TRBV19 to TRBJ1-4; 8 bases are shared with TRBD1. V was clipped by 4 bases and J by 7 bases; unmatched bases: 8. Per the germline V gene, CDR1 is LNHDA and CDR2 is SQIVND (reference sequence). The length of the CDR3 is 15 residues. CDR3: CASSTRTGSVEKLFF. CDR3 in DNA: TGTGCCAGTAGTACAAGGACAGGGTCGGTTGAAAAACTGTTTTTT.

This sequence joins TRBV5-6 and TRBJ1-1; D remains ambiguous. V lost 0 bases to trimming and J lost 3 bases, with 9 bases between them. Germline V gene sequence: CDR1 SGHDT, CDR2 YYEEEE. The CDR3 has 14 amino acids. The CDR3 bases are TGTGCCAGCAGCTTGGTCTGGAGGGACACTGAAGCTTTCTTT. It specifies CASSLVWRDTEAFF. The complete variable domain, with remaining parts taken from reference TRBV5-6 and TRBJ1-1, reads DAGVTQSPTHLIKTRGQQVTLRCSPKSGHDTVSWYQQALGQGPQFIFQYYEEEERQRGNFPDRFSGHQFPNYSSELNVNALLLGDSALYLCASSLVWRDTEAFFGQGTRLTVV.

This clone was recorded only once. The CDR3 region is CASSYGGSSTDTQYF. CDR3 nucleotide sequence: TGTGCCAGCAGTTACGGCGGGAGTAGCACAGATACGCAGTATTTT. J is TRBJ2-3 and V is TRBV6-5, with TRBD2 identical over 7 bases. The germline CDR1 and CDR2 sequences are MNHEY and SVGAGI. The CDR3 totals 15 residues. With V trimmed by 2 bases and J by 0 bases, 2 bases remained unmatched.

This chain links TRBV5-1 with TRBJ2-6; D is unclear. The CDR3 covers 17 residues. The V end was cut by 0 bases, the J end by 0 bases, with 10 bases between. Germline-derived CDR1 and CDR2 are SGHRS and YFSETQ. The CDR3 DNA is TGCGCCAGCAGCTTGGCCTCCCAGAGCTCTGGGGCCAACGTCCTGACTTTC. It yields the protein CASSLASQSSGANVLTF.

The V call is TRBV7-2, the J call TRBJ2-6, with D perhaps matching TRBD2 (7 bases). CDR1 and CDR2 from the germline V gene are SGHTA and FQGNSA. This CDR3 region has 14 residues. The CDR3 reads CARGGLPGANVLTF. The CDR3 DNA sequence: TGTGCGAGGGGGGGGTTACCTGGGGCCAACGTCCTGACTTTC.

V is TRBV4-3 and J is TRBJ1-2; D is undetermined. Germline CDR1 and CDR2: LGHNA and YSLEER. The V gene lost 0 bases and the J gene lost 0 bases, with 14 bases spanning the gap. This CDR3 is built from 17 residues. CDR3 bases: TGCGCCAGCAGCCAAGATCTAGGACGTGCCTCTAACTATGGCTACACCTTC. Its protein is CASSQDLGRASNYGYTF.

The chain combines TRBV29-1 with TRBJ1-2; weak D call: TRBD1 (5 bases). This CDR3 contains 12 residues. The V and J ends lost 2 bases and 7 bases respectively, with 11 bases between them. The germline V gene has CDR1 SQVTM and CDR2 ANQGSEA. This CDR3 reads CSVESGVVGYTF. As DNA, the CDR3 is TGCAGCGTTGAATCGGGGGTAGTTGGCTACACCTTC.

CDR3 sequence: CASSLQGSYNSPLHF. CDR3 DNA sequence: TGTGCCAGCAGTCTACAGGGCTCCTATAATTCACCCCTCCACTTT. This rearrangement joins TRBV2 to TRBJ1-6; the D gene is possibly TRBD1 (6 bases). The V and J ends lost 5 bases and 0 bases respectively, with 8 bases between them. The CDR3 loop spans 15 amino acids. Germline CDR1 is SNHLY and CDR2 is FYNNEI.

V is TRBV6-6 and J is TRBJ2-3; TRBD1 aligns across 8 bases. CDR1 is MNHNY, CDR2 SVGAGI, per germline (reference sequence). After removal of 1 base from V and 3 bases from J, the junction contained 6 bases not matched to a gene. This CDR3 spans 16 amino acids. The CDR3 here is CASSYLAGGATDTQYF. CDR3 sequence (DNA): TGTGCCAGCAGTTACTTGGCAGGGGGCGCGACAGATACGCAGTATTTT.

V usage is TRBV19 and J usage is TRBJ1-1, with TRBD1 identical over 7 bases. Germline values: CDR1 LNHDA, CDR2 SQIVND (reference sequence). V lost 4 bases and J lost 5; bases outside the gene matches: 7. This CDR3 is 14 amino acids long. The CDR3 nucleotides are TGTGCCAGTAGTAGGACAGGTCCTGGGACTGAAGCTTTCTTT. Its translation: CASSRTGPGTEAFF.

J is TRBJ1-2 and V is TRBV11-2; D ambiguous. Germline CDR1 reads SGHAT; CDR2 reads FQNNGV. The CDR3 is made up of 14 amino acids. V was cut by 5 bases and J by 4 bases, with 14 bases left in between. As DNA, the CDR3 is TGTGCCAGCAGCCAGCGAGCAAGTCTCTATGGCTACACCTTC. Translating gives CASSQRASLYGYTF.

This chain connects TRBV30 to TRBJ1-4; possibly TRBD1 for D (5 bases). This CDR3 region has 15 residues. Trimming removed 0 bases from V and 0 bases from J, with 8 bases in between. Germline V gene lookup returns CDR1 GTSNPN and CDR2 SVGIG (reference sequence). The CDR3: CAWSVGGATNEKLFF. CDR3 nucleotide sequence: TGTGCCTGGAGTGTCGGGGGAGCAACTAATGAAAAACTGTTTTTT.

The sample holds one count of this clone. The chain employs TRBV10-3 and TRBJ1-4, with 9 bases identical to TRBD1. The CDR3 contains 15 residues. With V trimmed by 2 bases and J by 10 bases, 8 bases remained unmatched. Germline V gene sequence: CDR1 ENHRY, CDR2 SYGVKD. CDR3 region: CAISEQGQGGGKLFF. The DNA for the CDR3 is TGTGCCATCAGTGAGCAGGGACAGGGTGGAGGAAAACTGTTTTTT.